What follows are 10 T cell receptor beta chains derived from one specimen sequenced in a study of beta chain features in type 1 diabetes. Since all of the isolated RNA was reverse transcribed, expressed TCRB transcripts were what got sequenced. Assay: immunoSEQ multiplex PCR; the TCRdb copy retains only in-frame clones and omits some. The sample consists of around 450,000 clones, more than 9.5% of them appearing once. The sample was naive CD4+ T cells from blood. The receptor source for this set is a woman between 18 and 29 years old in good health.

J is TRBJ2-3 and V is TRBV18, with 7 positions matching TRBD1. Germline CDR1 reads KGHSH; CDR2 reads LQKENI. The CDR3 runs to 18 residues. The V segment lost 3 bases and the J segment 0 bases; nucleotides outside the gene matches: 12. CDR3 loop: CASSPIWTGARSTDTQYF. The CDR3 region has the DNA TGTGCCAGCTCACCGATCTGGACAGGAGCCCGAAGCACAGATACGCAGTATTTT.

The rearrangement uses TRBV7-9 and TRBJ1-4, with 7 bases identical to TRBD1. CDR3 length: 15 residues. Per the germline V gene, CDR1 is SEHNR and CDR2 is FQNEAQ (reference sequence). The V gene end was trimmed by 5 bases and the J gene end by 8 bases; junction bases not matched to a gene: 11. The CDR3 spells CASSEGTGVREKLFF. The CDR3 DNA sequence: TGTGCCAGCAGCGAAGGAACAGGGGTGAGGGAAAAACTGTTTTTT.

This clone was observed a handful of times. This sequence joins TRBV11-3 and TRBJ2-5; tentatively, D is TRBD1 (6 bases). The CDR3 contains 14 residues. Germline-derived CDR1 and CDR2 are SGHNT and YENEEA. The V and J ends lost 5 bases and 2 bases respectively, with 12 bases between them. The CDR3 loop is CASSPQGRQETQYF. The CDR3 region has the DNA TGTGCCAGCAGCCCACAGGGAAGACAAGAGACCCAGTACTTC.

A word on this clone: Within the sample, other DNA sequences also encode this same CDR3. The chain uses TRBV6-5 and TRBJ2-7, with D possibly TRBD2 on 6 matching bases. The CDR3 totals 12 residues. The germline V gene has CDR1 MNHEY and CDR2 SVGAGI. Between the trimmed V and J ends, which lost 7 bases and 3 bases, there was a span of 10 bases. The CDR3 is CASNRRGYEQYF. The CDR3 bases are TGTGCCAGCAACAGGAGGGGCTACGAGCAGTACTTC.

The chain is built from TRBV6-5 and TRBJ1-5; no firm D call. The V and J ends lost 4 bases and 2 bases respectively, with 6 bases between them. CDR1 is MNHEY, CDR2 SVGAGI, per germline. This CDR3 has 13 amino acids. CDR3 in amino acids: CASSSRGNQPQHF. Here the CDR3 DNA reads TGTGCCAGCAGTTCCCGGGGCAATCAGCCCCAGCATTTT.

This clone was seen more than once but under ten times. V and J are TRBV6-6 and TRBJ2-7, with D hard to call. Germline lookup yields CDR1 MNHNY and CDR2 SVGAGI (reference sequence). The CDR3 sequence is 13 residues long. V lost 4 bases and J 3 bases, leaving 10 bases between the germline ends. CDR3 sequence: CASSFSGSYEQYV. The DNA for the CDR3 is TGTGCCAGCAGTTTTAGTGGAAGCTACGAGCAGTACGTC.

V usage is TRBV9 and J usage is TRBJ1-6; 10 nucleotides match TRBD1. Germline V gene data show CDR1 as SGDLS and CDR2 as YYNGEE. This CDR3 is built from 17 residues. Losses at the gene ends were 3 bases for V and 6 bases for J; bases not matched to a gene: 9. CDR3 amino acids: CASSAEKRDRGNSPLHF. For the CDR3, the DNA is TGTGCCAGCAGCGCCGAGAAGCGGGACAGGGGTAATTCACCCCTCCACTTT.

This chain joins TRBV29-1 and TRBJ2-2; D unresolved. The CDR3 is 13 residues long. Germline-derived CDR1 and CDR2 are SQVTM and ANQGSEA. With 4 bases removed from V and 0 bases from J, the gap between germline ends came to 6 bases. The CDR3 protein is CSVVDPNTGELFF. Written as DNA, the CDR3 is TGCAGCGTTGTCGATCCGAACACCGGGGAGCTGTTTTTT.

This clone was counted a few times. V usage is TRBV7-6 and J usage is TRBJ1-1; D gene ambiguous. V shed 4 bases and J shed 1 base, with 4 bases lying between them. The CDR3 is 12 residues long. The germline V gene has CDR1 SGHVS and CDR2 FNYEAQ. The CDR3 sequence: CASSSSNTEAFF. DNA of the CDR3: TGTGCCAGCAGCTCATCGAACACTGAAGCTTTCTTT.

This clone was seen more than once but under ten times. The genes are TRBV6-6 and TRBJ2-5; unclear D gene. Trimming cost V 6 bases and J 5 bases, with 7 bases left between them. Germline assignment: CDR1 MNHNY and CDR2 SVGAGI (reference sequence). The CDR3 has 11 residues. The CDR3, as DNA: TGTGCCAGCAGCGGTTCGGAGACCCAGTACTTC. Its protein product is CASSGSETQYF.